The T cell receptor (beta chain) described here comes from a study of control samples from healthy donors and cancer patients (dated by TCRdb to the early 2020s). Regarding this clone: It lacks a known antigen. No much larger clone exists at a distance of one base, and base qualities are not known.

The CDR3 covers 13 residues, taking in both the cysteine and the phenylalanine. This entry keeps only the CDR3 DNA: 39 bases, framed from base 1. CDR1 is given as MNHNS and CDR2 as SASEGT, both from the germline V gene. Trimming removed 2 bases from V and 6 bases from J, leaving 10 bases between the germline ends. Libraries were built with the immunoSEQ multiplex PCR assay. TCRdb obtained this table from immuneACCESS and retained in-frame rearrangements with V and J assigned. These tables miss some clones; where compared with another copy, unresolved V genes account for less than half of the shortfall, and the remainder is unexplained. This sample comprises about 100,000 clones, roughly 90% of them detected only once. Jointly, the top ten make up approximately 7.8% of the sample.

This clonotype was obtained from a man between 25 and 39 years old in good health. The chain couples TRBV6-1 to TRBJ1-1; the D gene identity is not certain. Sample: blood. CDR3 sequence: CASSEFGRPEAFF. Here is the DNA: TGTGCCAGCAGTGAATTCGGACGGCCTGAAGCTTTCTTT.